These T cell receptor beta chains were read from a single sample in a study of PD-1 blockade in classical Hodgkin lymphoma. Assay used: immunoSEQ multiplex PCR; TCRdb lists only in-frame clones, some missing. The table includes under 100,000 clones, 75% to 90% detected once. This material consisted of peripheral blood mononuclear cells (PBMCs), taken at baseline. These receptors were obtained from a human donor with classical Hodgkin lymphoma. The CDR3 runs from the conserved cysteine through the conserved F or W. The D gene is left open where the match is weak. Clone size is given for some rows only: seen once, a few or many times, or a class if the clone is expanded.

v_call,j_call,clone_size,d_call,cdr3_nt,cdr3_aa
TRBV7-8,TRBJ1-4,.,.,TGTGCCAGCAGCCCTAATCGACAGGCCCGTAATGAAAAACTGTTTTTT,CASSPNRQARNEKLFF
TRBV7-2,TRBJ2-7,.,.,TGTGCCAGCACCACGGGACACCTATCCTACGAGCAGTACTTC,CASTTGHLSYEQYF
TRBV5-5,TRBJ1-4,.,.,TGTGCCAGCAGCCCAGGAGGTGCTAATGAAAAACTGTTTTTT,CASSPGGANEKLFF
TRBV6-5,TRBJ2-5,.,.,TGTGCCAGCAGTTACTCACAAGGCCCCAAGTACTTC,CASSYSQGPKYF
TRBV9,TRBJ2-1,once,TRBD1,TGTGCCAGCAGCGTAGCGGGGCAGGGGGCCCCCAATGAGCAGTTCTTC,CASSVAGQGAPNEQFF
TRBV4-2,TRBJ1-6,.,TRBD1,TGTGCCAGCAGCCAAGAAACGAGGACAGGGAATTCACCCCTCCACTTT,CASSQETRTGNSPLHF
TRBV9,TRBJ2-3,.,.,TGTGCCAGCAGCATCAGGGACAGCACAGATACGCAGTATTTT,CASSIRDSTDTQYF
TRBV18,TRBJ2-3,.,TRBD2,TGTGCCAGCTCACAAACTAGCGCAACTAGCACAGATACGCAGTATTTT,CASSQTSATSTDTQYF
TRBV27,TRBJ2-3,few,.,TGTGCCAGCAGTTCCCATGACACAGATACGCAGTATTTT,CASSSHDTDTQYF
TRBV15,TRBJ1-2,.,TRBD1,TGTGCCATCAGCAGAGGGGGACAGGGCGATGGCTACACCTTC,CAISRGGQGDGYTF
TRBV6-5,TRBJ2-3,.,TRBD2,TGTGCCAGCAGTGCTGTGGCGGGAGGAACAGATACGCAGTATTTT,CASSAVAGGTDTQYF
TRBV5-4,TRBJ2-5,.,TRBD1,TGTGCCAGCAGCCATCCCGGGACAGAGCAGACCCAGTACTTC,CASSHPGTEQTQYF
TRBV9,TRBJ1-3,.,TRBD1,TGTGCCAGCAGCCCAGGGACAGAGAGCTCTGGAAACACCATATATTTT,CASSPGTESSGNTIYF
TRBV9,TRBJ1-4,.,.,TGTGCCAGCAGCGTAGAATCCAGGACTGAAAAACTGTTTTTT,CASSVESRTEKLFF
TRBV4-1,TRBJ2-7,.,TRBD2,TGCGCCAGCAGCCAAGTAGCGGGACTAGCGGGAGATCGGTACTTC,CASSQVAGLAGDRYF
TRBV7-8,TRBJ2-1,.,.,TGTGCCAGCAGCTTAGAGCCCAATGAGCAGTTCTTC,CASSLEPNEQFF
TRBV30,TRBJ1-2,.,TRBD1,TGTGCCTGGAGTCCCTGGACAGGGGTGAAGGATGGCTACACCTTC,CAWSPWTGVKDGYTF
TRBV10-3,TRBJ2-3,.,TRBD1,TGTGCCATCAGACCCGGGACAGGCACAGATACGCAGTATTTT,CAIRPGTGTDTQYF
TRBV6-6,TRBJ2-7,.,.,TGTGCCAGCAGACTAGAACGGGGTTCCTACGAGCAGTACTTC,CASRLERGSYEQYF
TRBV5-4,TRBJ2-7,once,.,TGTGCCAGCAGCTTGGGTCGGGTATCGTACGAGCAGTACTTC,CASSLGRVSYEQYF
TRBV4-2,TRBJ1-3,.,.,TGTGCCAGCAGCCCCCGGGGGGCTGGAAACACCATATATTTT,CASSPRGAGNTIYF
TRBV28,TRBJ2-3,.,TRBD2,TGTGCCAGCAGTTCCCAGAGCGGGAGGGGTTGGGATACGCAGTATTTT,CASSSQSGRGWDTQYF
TRBV2,TRBJ1-5,.,.,TGTGCCAGCAGTGCGGGCAGGGTGGGCAATCAGCCCCAGCATTTT,CASSAGRVGNQPQHF
TRBV5-4,TRBJ2-1,few,.,TGTGCCAGCAGCTTCCCCGGGACCACCTCCTACAATGAGCAGTTCTTC,CASSFPGTTSYNEQFF
TRBV7-9,TRBJ2-1,.,.,TGTGCCAGCAGCTTAGCGATGCCGGCGGATAGCTCCTACAATGAGCAGTTCTTC,CASSLAMPADSSYNEQFF
TRBV28,TRBJ2-5,.,.,TGTGCCAGCAGTTTAGTGGCGGGACACAAGTACTTC,CASSLVAGHKYF